These T cell receptor beta chains were read from a single sample in a study of T cell responses to AZD1222 COVID-19 vaccine. Libraries were prepared by immunoSEQ multiplex PCR; TCRdb keeps only in-frame clonotypes and omits some of them. This table holds around 130,000 clones, roughly 92% found once. The sample consisted of peripheral blood, taken on day 0 of AZD1222 vaccination. These receptors were obtained from an adult in good health. The CDR3 runs from the conserved cysteine through the conserved F or W.

v_gene | CDR3aa
TRBV19 | CASRRDRSSNQPQHF
TRBV5-5 | CASSIGTDLRKFF
TRBV19 | CASSLLHADNQPQHF
TRBV5-1 | CASSQTSGNTEAFF
TRBV6-4 | CASSVLGPSVKSNYGYTF
TRBV7-2 | CASSPTVSGNTIYF
TRBV28 | CASSLEGGFSNQPQHF
TRBV6-6 | CASSWKGGDNEQFF
TRBV27 | CASSLDSRSYTF
TRBV11-2 | CASRVRSSTNTQYF
TRBV6-6 | CASSQTLYNEQFF
TRBV4-1 | CASSQYPGGSYEQYF
TRBV12-3/TRBV12-4 | CASSRDNTDTQYF
TRBV6-5 | CASRTGSGYTF
TRBV14 | CASSPPWGYGYTF
TRBV5-6 | CASSLETSGRPYNEQFF